This T cell receptor (beta chain) was identified during a study of blood T cell repertoires in COVID-19. About the study: Sites across the United States, Italy and Spain contributed samples from acute and convalescent COVID-19. PBMCs, B-cell-depleted T cells, or T cells were the source of the cDNA or gDNA that made up the material.

Original processing methods: Reference gene primer amplification yielded estimated nucleated cell counts. The method was immunoSEQ multiplex PCR; TCRdb's version includes in-frame clones alone and lacks a portion of them. V and J calls and clone size are copied from that table; D and trimming were computed from the DNA. The table records about 75,000 clones, around 90% of them present only once. This CDR3 comprises 12 residues. CDR1 and CDR2 (germline): SEHNR, FQNEAQ (reference sequence). Trimming stripped 5 bases from V and 3 bases from J, with 7 bases between. This clone has just a few counts. V is TRBV7-9 and J is TRBJ1-2; D remains ambiguous. The sequencing sample was made of peripheral blood. This clonotype was obtained from a human donor in a cohort sampled during active COVID-19. CDR3 loop: CASSNRDYGYTF. As DNA, the CDR3 is TGTGCCAGCAGCAACCGGGACTATGGCTACACCTTC.